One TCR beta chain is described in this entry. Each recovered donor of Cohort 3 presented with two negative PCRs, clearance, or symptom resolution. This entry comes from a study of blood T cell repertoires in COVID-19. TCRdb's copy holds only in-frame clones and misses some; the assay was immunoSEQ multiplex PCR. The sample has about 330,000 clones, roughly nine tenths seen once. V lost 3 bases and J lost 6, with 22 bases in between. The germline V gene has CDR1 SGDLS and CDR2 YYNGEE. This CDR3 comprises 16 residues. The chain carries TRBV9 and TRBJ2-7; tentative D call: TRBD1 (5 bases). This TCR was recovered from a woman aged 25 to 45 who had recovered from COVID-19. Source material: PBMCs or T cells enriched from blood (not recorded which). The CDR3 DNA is TGTGCCAGCAGCGGGACCGGACATCTTAAAATCGGCGAGCAGTACTTC. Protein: CASSGTGHLKIGEQYF.